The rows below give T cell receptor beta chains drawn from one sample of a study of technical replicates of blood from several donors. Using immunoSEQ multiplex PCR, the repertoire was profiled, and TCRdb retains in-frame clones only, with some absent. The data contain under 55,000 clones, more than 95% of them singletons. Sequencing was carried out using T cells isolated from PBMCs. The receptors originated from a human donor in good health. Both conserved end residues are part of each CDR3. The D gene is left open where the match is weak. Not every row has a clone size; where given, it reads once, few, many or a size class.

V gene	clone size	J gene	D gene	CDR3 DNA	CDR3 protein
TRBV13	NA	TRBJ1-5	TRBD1	TGTGCCAGCAGCTTAGACAGGGGGCGGAATCAGCCCCAGCATTTT	CASSLDRGRNQPQHF
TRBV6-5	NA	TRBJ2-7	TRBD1	TGTGCCAGCAGAGGGACAGGGGGATCGCACTTC	CASRGTGGSHF
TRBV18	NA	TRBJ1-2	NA	TGTGCCAGCTCACCGGCAGGGCAAGGAGGCTACACCTTC	CASSPAGQGGYTF
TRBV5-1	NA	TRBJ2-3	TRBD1	TGCGCCAGCAGCTCCTATACCGGGACAGGGAGAGGGGATACGCAGTATTTT	CASSSYTGTGRGDTQYF
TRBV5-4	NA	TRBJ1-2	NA	TGTGCCAGCAAGAACAGGAATAACTATGGCTACACCTTC	CASKNRNNYGYTF
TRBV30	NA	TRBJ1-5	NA	TGTGCCTTAGGGGATAGCAATCAGCCCCAGCATTTT	CALGDSNQPQHF
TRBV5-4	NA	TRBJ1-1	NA	TGTGCCAGCAGCTTGAATACGGGATATACTGAAGCTTTCTTT	CASSLNTGYTEAFF
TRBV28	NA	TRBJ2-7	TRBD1	TGTGCCAGCAGGGGACAGGGAGTCCCCTACGAGCAGTACTTC	CASRGQGVPYEQYF
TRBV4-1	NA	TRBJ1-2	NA	TGCGCCAGCAGCCAGAGAAATGGGCTAGGCTACACCTTC	CASSQRNGLGYTF
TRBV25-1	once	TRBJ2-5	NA	TGTGCCAGCAGTGAGGACTCCCAAGAAGAGACCCAGTACTTC	CASSEDSQEETQYF
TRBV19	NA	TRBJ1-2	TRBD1	TGTGCCAGTATCATGGGGACAGGGGGCCTAGGTGGCTACACCTTC	CASIMGTGGLGGYTF
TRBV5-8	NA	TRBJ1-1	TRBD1	TGTGCCAGCACCCCCAGGGGGACTGAAGCTTTCTTT	CASTPRGTEAFF
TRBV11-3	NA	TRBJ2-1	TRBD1	TGTGCCAGCAGCTTAGATCCGGTTCGTTTGGCGGGACAGGGGGAGAATGAGCAGTTCTTC	CASSLDPVRLAGQGENEQFF
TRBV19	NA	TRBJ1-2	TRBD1	TGTGCCAGTAGTATGGGGGACAGGAATTTCTATGGCTACACCTTC	CASSMGDRNFYGYTF
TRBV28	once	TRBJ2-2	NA	TGTGCCAGCAGTATCGGACAGACCGGGGAGCTGTTTTTT	CASSIGQTGELFF
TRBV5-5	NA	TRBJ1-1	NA	TGTGCCAGCAGCCCGAAACTAACAGGGATCAACACTGAAGCTTTCTTT	CASSPKLTGINTEAFF
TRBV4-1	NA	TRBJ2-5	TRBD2	TGCGCCAGCAGCCAGGCCCCTAGCGGTAACCAAGAGACCCAGTACTTC	CASSQAPSGNQETQYF
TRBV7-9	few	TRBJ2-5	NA	TGTGCCAGCAGCATCTCTAACAGGGTAGAGGGAGAGACCCAGTACTTC	CASSISNRVEGETQYF
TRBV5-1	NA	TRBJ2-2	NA	TGCGCCAGCAGCTTGCCCTCGAACACCGGGGAGCTGTTTTTT	CASSLPSNTGELFF
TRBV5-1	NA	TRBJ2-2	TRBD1	TGCGCCAGCAGCTTTCGGACAGGGGGGAACACCGGGGAGCTGTTTTTT	CASSFRTGGNTGELFF
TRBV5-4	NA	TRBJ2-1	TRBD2	TGTGCCAGCAGCTCCAGGACTAGCGGAGGCAATGAGCAGTTCTTC	CASSSRTSGGNEQFF
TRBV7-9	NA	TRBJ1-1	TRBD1	TGTGCCAGCGTGGGACAGGGGGTACGAGGGTTCGCTGAAGCTTTCTTT	CASVGQGVRGFAEAFF
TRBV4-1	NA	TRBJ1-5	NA	TGCGCCAGCAGCCAAGGTGGGGGGGTGGGTCAGCCCCAGCATTTT	CASSQGGGVGQPQHF
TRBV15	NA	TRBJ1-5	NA	TGTGCCACCAGCAGAGATCCAGGGTTTAGCAATCAGCCCCAGCATTTT	CATSRDPGFSNQPQHF
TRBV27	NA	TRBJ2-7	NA	TGTGCCAGCAGTTGGGCGGACACCTACGAGCAGTACTTC	CASSWADTYEQYF
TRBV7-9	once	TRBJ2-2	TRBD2	TGTGCCAGCAGCATCGGGACTAGCGGAACTAACACCGGGGAGCTGTTTTTT	CASSIGTSGTNTGELFF
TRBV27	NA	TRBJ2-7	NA	TGTGCCAGCAGTTTCGGACTGGCCTACGAGCAGTACTTC	CASSFGLAYEQYF
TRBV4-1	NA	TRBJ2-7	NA	TGCGCCAGCAGCTACGGTCCGGGAGCCTACGAGCAGTACTTC	CASSYGPGAYEQYF
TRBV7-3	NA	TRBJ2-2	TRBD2	TGTGCCAGCAGCTCCGAGTCGGGGGGTCGGGAGCTGTTTTTT	CASSSESGGRELFF
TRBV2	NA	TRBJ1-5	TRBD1	TGTGCCAGCAGATTAACAGGGGGGCTGCAGCCCCAGCATTTT	CASRLTGGLQPQHF
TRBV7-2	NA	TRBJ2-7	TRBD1	TGTGCCAGCAGCTTATCTTGGGACAGGACCTACGAGCAGTACTTC	CASSLSWDRTYEQYF
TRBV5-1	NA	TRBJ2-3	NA	TGCGCCAGCAGCTTGGGGGCCACAGATACGCAGTATTTT	CASSLGATDTQYF
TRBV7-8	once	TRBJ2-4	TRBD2	TGTGCCAGCAGCTTAGCGCGACTAGCGGGAGAGTTAGCCAAAAACATTCAGTACTTC	CASSLARLAGELAKNIQYF
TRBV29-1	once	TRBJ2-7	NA	TGCAGCGTCCTAGGACAAACCTACGAGCAGTACTTC	CSVLGQTYEQYF
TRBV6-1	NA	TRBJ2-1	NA	TGTGCCAGCAGTGAAGCGGTGACTATTAATGAGCAGTTCTTC	CASSEAVTINEQFF
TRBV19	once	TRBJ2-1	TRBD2	TGTGCCAGTACTAGCGGGAGTACGTATGAGCAGTTCTTC	CASTSGSTYEQFF
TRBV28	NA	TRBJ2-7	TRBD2	TGTGCCAGCAGCCAACTAGCGGGGATATCCTACGAGCAGTACTTC	CASSQLAGISYEQYF
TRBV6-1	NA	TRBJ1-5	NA	TGTGCCAGCAGTGAAGGGAGTGGGACACCCCAGCATTTT	CASSEGSGTPQHF
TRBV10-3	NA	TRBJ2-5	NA	TGTGCCATCAGTGAGTCGCTTCGAGGCGAGGAGACCCAGTACTTC	CAISESLRGEETQYF
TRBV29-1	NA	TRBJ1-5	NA	TGCAGCGTTGGGGCAGGGTATAGTCAGCCCCAGCATTTT	CSVGAGYSQPQHF
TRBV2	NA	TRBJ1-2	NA	TGTGCCAGCAGTGAACCCGGGACTGCCTATGGCTACACCTTC	CASSEPGTAYGYTF
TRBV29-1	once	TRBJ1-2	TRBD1	TGCAGCGTTGACAATTCCGGGACAGGGGGCCTCGGCTACACCTTC	CSVDNSGTGGLGYTF
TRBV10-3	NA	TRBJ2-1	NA	TGTGCCATCAGTGAGTCGGGCAGGTCCCATGAGCAGTTCTTC	CAISESGRSHEQFF
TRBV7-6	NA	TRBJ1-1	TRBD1	TGTGCCAGCAGCGCCTGGACAGGGCGAAACACTGAAGCTTTCTTT	CASSAWTGRNTEAFF
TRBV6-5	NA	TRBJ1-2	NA	TGTGCCACCCTCCAAGGGGCCTATGGCTACACCTTC	CATLQGAYGYTF
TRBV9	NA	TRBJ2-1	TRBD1	TGTGCCAGCAGCGAATGGACAGGGAGTAATGAGCAGTTCTTC	CASSEWTGSNEQFF
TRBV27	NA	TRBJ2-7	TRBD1	TGTGCCAGCAGTTTGAACAGGGGGATAGAGCAGTACTTC	CASSLNRGIEQYF
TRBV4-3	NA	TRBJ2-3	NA	TGCGCCAGCAGCCGATTAATGGACACTTACACAGATACGCAGTATTTT	CASSRLMDTYTDTQYF